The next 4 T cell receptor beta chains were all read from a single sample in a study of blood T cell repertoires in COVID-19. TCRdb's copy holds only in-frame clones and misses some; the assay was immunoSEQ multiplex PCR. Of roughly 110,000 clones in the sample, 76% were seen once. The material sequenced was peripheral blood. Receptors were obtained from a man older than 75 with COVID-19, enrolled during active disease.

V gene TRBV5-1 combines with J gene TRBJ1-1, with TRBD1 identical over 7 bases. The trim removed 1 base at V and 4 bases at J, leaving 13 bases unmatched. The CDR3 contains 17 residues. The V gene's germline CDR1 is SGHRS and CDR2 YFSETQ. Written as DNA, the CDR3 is TGCGCCAGCAGCTTGCGGGAGGGCACAGGGGCGAGCACTGAAGCTTTCTTT. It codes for CASSLREGTGASTEAFF.

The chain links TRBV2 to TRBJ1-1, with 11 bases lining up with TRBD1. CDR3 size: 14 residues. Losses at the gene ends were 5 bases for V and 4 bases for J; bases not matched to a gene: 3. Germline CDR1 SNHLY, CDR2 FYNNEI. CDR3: CASSWDRGATEAFF. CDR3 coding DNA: TGTGCCAGCAGTTGGGACAGGGGGGCCACTGAAGCTTTCTTT.

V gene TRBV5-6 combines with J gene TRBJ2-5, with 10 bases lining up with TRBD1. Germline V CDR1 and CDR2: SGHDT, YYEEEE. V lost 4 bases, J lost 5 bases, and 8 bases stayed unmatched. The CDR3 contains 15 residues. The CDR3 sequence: CASSTTGGRVETQYF. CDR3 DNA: TGTGCCAGCAGCACGACAGGGGGCCGGGTGGAGACCCAGTACTTC.

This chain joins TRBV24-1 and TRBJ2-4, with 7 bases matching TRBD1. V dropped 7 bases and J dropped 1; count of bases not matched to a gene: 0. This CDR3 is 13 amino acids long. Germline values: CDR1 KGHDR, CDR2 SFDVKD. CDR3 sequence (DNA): TGTGCCACCAGGGACAGGGCCAAAAACATTCAGTACTTC. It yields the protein CATRDRAKNIQYF.